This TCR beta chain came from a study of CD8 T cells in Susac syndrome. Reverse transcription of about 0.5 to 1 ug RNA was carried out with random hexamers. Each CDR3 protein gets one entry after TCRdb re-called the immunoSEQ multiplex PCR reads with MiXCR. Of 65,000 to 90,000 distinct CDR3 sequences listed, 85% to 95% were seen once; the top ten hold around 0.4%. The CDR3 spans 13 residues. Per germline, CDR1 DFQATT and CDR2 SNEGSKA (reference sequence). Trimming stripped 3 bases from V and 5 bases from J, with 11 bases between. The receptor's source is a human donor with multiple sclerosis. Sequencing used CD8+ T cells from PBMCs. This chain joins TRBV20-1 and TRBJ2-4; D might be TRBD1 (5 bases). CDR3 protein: CSASIGAQNIQYF. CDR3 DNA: TGCAGTGCTAGTATAGGGGCCCAAAACATTCAGTACTTC.